This record covers a single TCR beta chain. Libraries were prepared by immunoSEQ multiplex PCR; TCRdb keeps only in-frame clonotypes and omits some of them. Here the sample spans roughly 130,000 clones, approximately 86% being singletons. The source of the sample is a study of blood T cell repertoires in COVID-19. The CDR3 covers 15 residues. Germline V gene data show CDR1 as SGDLS and CDR2 as YYNGEE. V lost 4 bases and J 5 bases, leaving 18 bases between the germline ends. The rearrangement joins TRBV9 to TRBJ1-1; D may be TRBD1 (6 bases). The source material was PBMCs or T cells enriched from blood (not recorded which). The TCR originated in a woman aged 45-59 years who had recovered from COVID-19. The CDR3 reads CASSPRVGGRTEAFF. CDR3 sequence (DNA): TGTGCCAGCAGCCCCCGGGTAGGGGGAAGGACTGAAGCTTTCTTT.